A single sample gave rise to the 32 T cell receptor beta chains below, sequenced in a study of shared clonotypes between healthy human individuals. Assay used: immunoSEQ multiplex PCR; TCRdb lists only in-frame clones, some missing. The profile shows millions of clones, about 92% of them singletons. Sequencing was done on a sample of naive CD4+ T cells from PBMCs. The subset here: CD45RA+ positively selected. The receptors stem from a man aged 18 to 35 in good health. Some clones in this sample may be carry-over from other donors' samples.

CDR3 sequence: CASRKLVGQGTGELFF. The CDR3 DNA is TGTGCCAGCAGAAAATTAGTGGGACAGGGGACCGGGGAGCTGTTTTTT. The chain carries TRBV5-8 and TRBJ2-2, with 10 bases matching TRBD1. The CDR3 consists of 16 residues. Germline CDR1 and CDR2: SGHTS and YDEGEE. The J segment lost 5 bases and the V segment lost 5 bases, leaving 9 bases of the junction unmatched. The complete variable domain, with remaining parts taken from reference TRBV5-8 and TRBJ2-2, reads EAGVTQSPTHLIKTRGQQATLRCSPISGHTSVYWYQQALGLGLQFLLWYDEGEERNRGNFPPRFSGRQFPNYSSELNVNALELEDSALYLCASRKLVGQGTGELFFGEGSRLTVL.

The V call is TRBV10-3, the J call TRBJ2-7; weak D call: TRBD1 (5 bases). This CDR3 comprises 13 residues. Germline assignment: CDR1 ENHRY and CDR2 SYGVKD. Between the trimmed V and J ends, which lost 2 bases and 7 bases, there was a span of 12 bases. The CDR3 DNA reads as TGTGCCATCAGTGAGAGGGGCCCCCCGGAGCAGTACTTC. This codes for CAISERGPPEQYF.

This clone was counted a single time. The chain joins TRBV30 to TRBJ2-7, with D possibly called TRBD1 or TRBD2 (5 bases each). This CDR3 comprises 15 residues. The V gene lost 0 bases and the J gene lost 4 bases, with 16 bases spanning the gap. Germline values: CDR1 GTSNPN, CDR2 SVGIG (reference sequence). This chain's CDR3 is CAWSVRGRALYEQYF. In nucleotides, the CDR3 is TGTGCCTGGAGTGTACGGGGCAGAGCCCTGTACGAGCAGTACTTC. Based on the CDR3 plus reference TRBV30 and TRBJ2-7, the full variable domain is SQTIHQWPATLVQPVGSPLSLECTVEGTSNPNLYWYRQAAGRGLQLLFYSVGIGQISSEVPQNLSASRPQDRQFILSSKKLLLSDSGFYLCAWSVRGRALYEQYFGPGTRLTVT.

This clone appeared a few times. Other DNA variants within this sample encode the same CDR3. The CDR3 loop reads CASSLREGAFF. CDR3 bases: TGTGCCAGCAGTTTAAGAGAAGGAGCTTTCTTT. J is TRBJ1-1 and V is TRBV28, with D uncertain. The V gene lost 2 bases and the J gene lost 10 bases, with 8 bases spanning the gap. The CDR3 is 11 amino acids. Germline values: CDR1 MDHEN, CDR2 SYDVKM.

The chain recombines TRBV30 with TRBJ2-2, with a possible D match to TRBD2 (6 bases). Germline loops: CDR1 GTSNPN, CDR2 SVGIG (reference sequence). The CDR3 extends over 13 amino acids. Trimming took off 3 bases at V and 5 bases at J, with 10 bases between the two ends. The CDR3 DNA sequence: TGTGCCTGGAGAGGAGGGCCTACCGGGGAGCTGTTTTTT. It specifies CAWRGGPTGELFF.

To note about this clone: The sample holds other DNA sequences that translate to the same CDR3. This chain uses TRBV9 with TRBJ1-1, with D unclear. This CDR3 has 14 residues. Germline V lookup: CDR1 SGDLS, CDR2 YYNGEE. V lost 0 bases and J 1 base, leaving 7 bases between the germline ends. CDR3 residues: CASSVDPRNTEAFF. As DNA, the CDR3 is TGTGCCAGCAGCGTAGATCCACGGAACACTGAAGCTTTCTTT.

The rearrangement uses TRBV5-1 and TRBJ2-5; tentative D call: TRBD2 (6 bases). Trimming removed 1 base from V and 5 bases from J, with 12 bases in between. The length of the CDR3 is 14 residues. The V gene's germline CDR1 is SGHRS and CDR2 YFSETQ. The CDR3 bases are TGCGCCAGCAGCTTGTTCGGGGGAAAGGAGACCCAGTACTTC. It encodes CASSLFGGKETQYF.

The V call is TRBV30, the J call TRBJ2-1; D is unresolved. V was trimmed by 6 bases and J by 4 bases, leaving 16 bases between them. CDR3 length equals 14 residues. Germline CDR1 and CDR2: GTSNPN and SVGIG (reference sequence). The CDR3 DNA reads TGTGCCTGTCGCCCTCTGGGCCTATACAATGAGCAGTTCTTC. Translated, it gives CACRPLGLYNEQFF.

The chain is built from TRBV5-6 and TRBJ2-5; D unresolved. V lost 1 base to trimming and J lost 2 bases, with 6 bases between them. This CDR3 contains 13 residues. Germline CDR1 reads SGHDT; CDR2 reads YYEEEE. Written as DNA, the CDR3 is TGTGCCAGCAGCTTGTTTATACAAGAGACCCAGTACTTC. Its translation is CASSLFIQETQYF.

The gene calls are TRBV7-2 and TRBJ2-7; 9 bases are a match to TRBD1. Trimming removed 8 bases from V and 2 bases from J; junction bases left unmatched: 4. Germline-derived CDR1 and CDR2 are SGHTA and FQGNSA. The CDR3 runs to 13 residues. The CDR3 sequence: CASSTGGPYEQYF. DNA of the CDR3: TGTGCCAGCTCAACAGGGGGCCCCTACGAGCAGTACTTC.

This clone was counted a few times. The rearrangement joins TRBV2 to TRBJ1-5; D ambiguous. Deletions cut 7 bases from V and 0 bases from J, with 7 bases between. CDR3 length: 13 residues. The germline V gene has CDR1 SNHLY and CDR2 FYNNEI. This CDR3 reads CASNFYSNQPQHF. CDR3 in DNA: TGTGCCAGCAACTTTTATAGCAATCAGCCCCAGCATTTT. The complete variable domain, with remaining parts taken from reference TRBV2 and TRBJ1-5, reads EPEVTQTPSHQVTQMGQEVILRCVPISNHLYFYWYRQILGQKVEFLVSFYNNEISEKSEIFDDQFSVERPDGSNFTLKIRSTKLEDSAMYFCASNFYSNQPQHFGDGTRLSIL.

The chain uses TRBV5-1 and TRBJ1-4, with D uncertain. The germline V gene encodes CDR1 SGHRS and CDR2 YFSETQ. V was pared by 4 bases and J by 7 bases, with 8 bases between. The CDR3 length is 12 residues. CDR3 region: CASSPNSEKLFF. The DNA of the CDR3 is TGCGCCAGCAGCCCCAACAGTGAAAAACTGTTTTTT.

The chain employs TRBV27 and TRBJ2-1, with TRBD1 as a possible D gene (5 bases). The CDR3 consists of 15 residues. Germline assignment: CDR1 MNHEY and CDR2 SMNVEV (reference sequence). V was trimmed by 0 bases and J by 5 bases, leaving 11 bases between them. The CDR3 bases are TGTGCCAGCAGTTTATCTGGCAGGGTCCACAATGAGCAGTTCTTC. Its protein is CASSLSGRVHNEQFF.

The chain combines TRBV6-5 with TRBJ1-2, with no clear D. Germline CDR1 reads MNHEY; CDR2 reads SVGAGI. V was shortened by 2 bases and J by 7 bases, with 11 bases between the two germline ends. The CDR3 spans 13 residues. For the CDR3, the DNA is TGTGCCAGCAGTTACGGAAGGGTGTTTGGCTACACCTTC. Its protein product is CASSYGRVFGYTF.

This rearrangement joins TRBV6-4 to TRBJ2-7, with 8 nucleotides matching TRBD2. The CDR3 is made up of 13 amino acids. The germline V gene encodes CDR1 MRHNA and CDR2 SNTAGT. V was pared by 6 bases and J by 6 bases, with 7 bases of the junction left unmatched. CDR3 residues: CASSGTRRREQYF. The CDR3 region has the DNA TGTGCCAGCAGCGGGACTAGACGGCGCGAGCAGTACTTC.

J is TRBJ2-5 and V is TRBV29-1; D is possibly TRBD2 (5 bases). V was trimmed by 6 bases and J by 5 bases, leaving 16 bases between them. From germline, CDR1 is SQVTM and CDR2 ANQGSEA. The length of the CDR3 is 13 residues. The CDR3 protein is CSVGPGILETQYF. CDR3 bases: TGCAGCGTGGGCCCGGGGATTCTGGAGACCCAGTACTTC.

This rearrangement joins TRBV5-1 to TRBJ1-2, with TRBD1 as a possible D gene (6 bases). The CDR3 totals 12 residues. Looked up from germline, CDR1 is SGHRS and CDR2 is YFSETQ. V lost 0 bases to trimming and J lost 7 bases, with 7 bases between them. CDR3 coding DNA: TGCGCCAGCAGCTTGGAGGGGGTTGGCTACACCTTC. Encoded protein: CASSLEGVGYTF.

The rearrangement joins TRBV5-4 to TRBJ1-4, with D uncertain. There are 14 residues in the CDR3. CDR1 and CDR2 (germline): SGHNT, YYREEE (reference sequence). Trimming left V 4 bases short and J 7 bases short, with 14 bases between. The DNA of the CDR3 is TGTGCCAGCAGCCTAGGGATGGTCGGTGAAAAACTGTTTTTT. Residues: CASSLGMVGEKLFF. Using reference TRBV5-4 and TRBJ1-4 for the parts outside the CDR3, the full variable domain is ETGVTQSPTHLIKTRGQQVTLRCSSQSGHNTVSWYQQALGQGPQFIFQYYREEENGRGNFPPRFSGLQFPNYSSELNVNALELDDSALYLCASSLGMVGEKLFFGSGTQLSVL.

This clone showed up just once. The J gene is TRBJ2-7, the V gene TRBV28; D gene ambiguous. This CDR3 comprises 14 residues. V was trimmed by 2 bases and J by 2 bases, leaving 10 bases between them. Germline assignment: CDR1 MDHEN and CDR2 SYDVKM. CDR3 region: CASSLSGLTYEQYF. The CDR3 nucleotides read TGTGCCAGCAGTTTAAGTGGGCTTACCTACGAGCAGTACTTC.

This clone was counted once. The chain is built from TRBV2 and TRBJ2-2; D is uncertain. V was trimmed by 5 bases and J by 5 bases, leaving 15 bases between them. The germline CDR1 and CDR2 sequences are SNHLY and FYNNEI. CDR3 length: 15 amino acids. DNA for the CDR3: TGTGCCAGCAGTTTCAGCAGTTTGGGGACCGGGGAGCTGTTTTTT. Translated, it gives CASSFSSLGTGELFF.

The J gene is TRBJ1-4, the V gene TRBV14; D uncertain. The germline gives CDR1 SGHDN, CDR2 FVKESK. This CDR3 region has 15 residues. With 4 bases removed from V and 2 bases from J, the gap between germline ends came to 11 bases. The CDR3 region has the DNA TGTGCCAGCAGCCCACGGGCCGGGACTAATGAAAAACTGTTTTTT. It codes for CASSPRAGTNEKLFF.

About this clone itself: The sample carries other DNA sequences with the same CDR3. This rearrangement joins TRBV6-5 to TRBJ2-7; TRBD1 matches at 11 bases. Germline assignment: CDR1 MNHEY and CDR2 SVGAGI. The CDR3 runs 15 residues. The V segment lost 6 bases and the J segment 2 bases; nucleotides outside the gene matches: 6. The CDR3 region is CASSRRDRGTYEQYF. In DNA form, the CDR3 reads TGTGCCAGCAGCCGCCGGGACAGGGGGACCTACGAGCAGTACTTC.

This chain joins TRBV7-6 and TRBJ1-3; D perhaps matches TRBD1 (5 bases). Germline V lookup: CDR1 SGHVS, CDR2 FNYEAQ. Deletions cut 1 base from V and 4 bases from J, with 5 bases between. The CDR3 is 13 residues long. In DNA form, the CDR3 reads TGTGCCAGCAGCTTAGACAGGGGAAACACCATATATTTT. Translating it yields CASSLDRGNTIYF.

The chain couples TRBV28 to TRBJ2-3; 8 bases line up with TRBD2. With V trimmed by 6 bases and J by 1 base, 6 bases remained unmatched. Germline assignment: CDR1 MDHEN and CDR2 SYDVKM. The CDR3 covers 15 residues. CDR3 bases: TGTGCCAGCAGCCGGGGGGGGTATGGCACAGATACGCAGTATTTT. Translated: CASSRGGYGTDTQYF.

The rearrangement joins TRBV29-1 to TRBJ2-7; D may be TRBD1 or TRBD2 (5 bases each). Trimming took 6 bases from V and 2 from J, leaving 17 bases between them. The CDR3 sequence is 14 residues long. From germline, CDR1 is SQVTM and CDR2 ANQGSEA. The CDR3 DNA reads as TGCAGCGTCAACCGGGACGGCTTGGCCTACGAGCAGTACTTC. This codes for CSVNRDGLAYEQYF.

The chain employs TRBV27 and TRBJ2-3; the D gene is possibly TRBD2 (5 bases). The CDR3 is made up of 15 amino acids. The germline V and J ends were trimmed by 5 bases and 10 bases, with 22 bases remaining between them. The germline V gene has CDR1 MNHEY and CDR2 SMNVEV (reference sequence). The CDR3 DNA is TGTGCCAGCAGTCAACTAGGAGTAGAGCCTGCCCCGCAGTATTTT. This gives the protein CASSQLGVEPAPQYF.

Concerning this clone itself: Distinct nucleotide sequences in the sample also encode this CDR3. The V gene is TRBV7-9, the J gene TRBJ1-5; D call uncertain. The CDR3 contains 13 residues. V was cut by 1 base and J by 6 bases, with 7 bases left in between. In germline, CDR1 is SEHNR, CDR2 FQNEAQ (reference sequence). The CDR3 coding sequence is TGTGCCAGCAGCTTAGGGGGTCGTCAGCCCCAGCATTTT. Protein: CASSLGGRQPQHF.

This chain links TRBV18 with TRBJ1-4; D gene ambiguous. V lost 4 bases to trimming and J lost 0 bases, with 12 bases between them. Germline CDR1 and CDR2: KGHSH and LQKENI. The CDR3 is 16 amino acids. The CDR3 loop is CASSRLRDSTNEKLFF. The CDR3 bases are TGTGCCAGCTCACGACTCCGAGACTCAACTAATGAAAAACTGTTTTTT.

The chain has TRBV18 and TRBJ2-7, with TRBD2 matching 7 bases. The CDR3 totals 17 residues. The germline CDR1 and CDR2 sequences are KGHSH and LQKENI. With 3 bases clipped from V and 2 bases from J, the junction kept 13 bases outside the gene matches. Written as DNA, the CDR3 is TGTGCCAGCTCACCCACAGCAATGAGCGGGACCCCCTACGAGCAGTACTTC. Protein sequence: CASSPTAMSGTPYEQYF.

The CDR3 here is CASSQVLWGGSSYNEQFF. In DNA form, the CDR3 reads TGCGCCAGCAGCCAAGTTCTATGGGGAGGGAGCTCCTACAATGAGCAGTTCTTC. This sequence joins TRBV4-1 and TRBJ2-1; 7 bases align to TRBD2. The V and J ends lost 1 base and 0 bases, in that order; junction bases with no gene match: 9. CDR3 length equals 18 residues. Germline V gene sequence: CDR1 MGHRA, CDR2 YSYEKL.

The chain has TRBV5-1 and TRBJ2-5, with 7 bases aligning to TRBD2. This CDR3 spans 16 amino acids. Trimming cost V 0 bases and J 1 base; bases outside gene matches: 6. Per the germline V gene, CDR1 is SGHRS and CDR2 is YFSETQ. The CDR3 sequence: CASSLALAESQETQYF. DNA for the CDR3: TGCGCCAGCAGCTTGGCCCTAGCGGAAAGCCAAGAGACCCAGTACTTC.

On this clone: Within the sample, other DNA sequences also encode this same CDR3. The rearrangement uses TRBV6-5 and TRBJ2-7; 8 bases align to TRBD1. Germline CDR1 and CDR2: MNHEY and SVGAGI. The CDR3 loop spans 14 amino acids. Trimming at V came to 2 bases and at J to 4 bases, leaving 4 bases not matched to a gene. The CDR3 DNA is TGTGCCAGCAGTTACCGGACAGGGAGGTACGAGCAGTACTTC. It translates to CASSYRTGRYEQYF.